This TCR beta chain was sequenced during a study of T-cell reconstitution after alpha-beta-depleted transplantation in children. The V gene's germline CDR1 is DFQATT and CDR2 SNEGSKA (reference sequence). The CDR3 runs to 19 residues. V was clipped by 1 base and J by 1 base; unmatched bases: 17. This clonotype was picked up many times. Using unique molecular identifiers, the investigators prepared the TCRbeta library. TCRdb recomputed calls from the PCR reads with MiXCR, one row per CDR3 protein. The sample yields some 300,000 distinct CDR3 sequences, 10% seen once. This clonotype originated in a human donor who donated a stem cell graft to a child with acute lymphoblastic leukemia. The chain has TRBV20-1 and TRBJ1-1; TRBD1 aligns across 8 bases. The sequenced sample was PBMCs from the stem cell graft donor, obtained from the stem cell graft. The CDR3 bases are TGCAGTGCTAGAGGTCGACAGGGGCTTTCTAGGACTTGGAACACTGAAGCTTTCTTT. Translation: CSARGRQGLSRTWNTEAFF.